The 18 T cell receptor beta chains given below trace back to one sample, sequenced in a study of shared clonotypes between healthy human individuals. Sequencing used immunoSEQ multiplex PCR; TCRdb keeps in-frame clones, though not all of them. Of about 690,000 clones listed, 90% were seen once; the top ten hold around a third. The sequenced material came from memory CD8+ T cells from PBMCs. Subset given: CD45RO+ cells pooled with CCR7-negative TemRA cells. These receptors were collected from a man aged 18-30 years in good health. Some clones in this sample may be carry-over from other donors' samples.

This chain connects TRBV4-3 to TRBJ2-3; possible D gene TRBD2, 6 bases. The CDR3 is made up of 16 amino acids. CDR1 is LGHNA, CDR2 YSLEER, per germline. Between the trimmed V and J ends, which lost 7 bases and 3 bases, there was a span of 20 bases. CDR3 amino acids: CASTQVWGRPTDTQYF. CDR3 coding DNA: TGCGCCAGCACTCAGGTATGGGGGAGGCCGACAGATACGCAGTATTTT.

The chain is built from TRBV10-3 and TRBJ2-1; 10 nucleotides align to TRBD2. Unmatched junction bases numbered 3, after V lost 8 bases and J lost 2 bases. Germline V lookup: CDR1 ENHRY, CDR2 SYGVKD. The CDR3 runs to 14 residues. Here the CDR3 reads CAISLAGAYNEQFF. CDR3 nucleotides: TGTGCCATCTCTCTAGCGGGGGCCTACAATGAGCAGTTCTTC.

On this clone itself: This CDR3 is also generated by other DNA sequences in the sample. The rearrangement joins TRBV6-5 to TRBJ2-7; D remains ambiguous. Trimming removed 6 bases from V and 3 bases from J, with 6 bases in between. Germline assignment: CDR1 MNHEY and CDR2 SVGAGI. The CDR3 length is 11 residues. CDR3 nucleotide sequence: TGTGCCAGCAGCCCCAGCTACGAGCAGTACTTC. Translation: CASSPSYEQYF.

The chain couples TRBV13 to TRBJ1-2; weak D call: TRBD1 (6 bases). CDR1 is PRHDT and CDR2 is FYEKMQ in the germline V gene (reference sequence). This CDR3 is built from 15 residues. Deletions cut 4 bases from V and 2 bases from J, with 14 bases between. CDR3 sequence reads: CASSSSPQGNYGYTF. DNA of the CDR3: TGTGCCAGCAGCTCTAGTCCTCAGGGGAACTATGGCTACACCTTC. Full variable domain (missing parts from reference TRBV13 and TRBJ1-2): AAGVIQSPRHLIKEKRETATLKCYPIPRHDTVYWYQQGPGQDPQFLISFYEKMQSDKGSIPDRFSAQQFSDYHSELNMSSLELGDSALYFCASSSSPQGNYGYTFGSGTRLTVV.

V gene TRBV28 combines with J gene TRBJ1-5, with 8 bases matching TRBD1. V shed 4 bases, J shed 2 bases, and the junction held 16 bases outside the gene matches. CDR3 length: 19 amino acids. The germline gives CDR1 MDHEN, CDR2 SYDVKM. CDR3 residues: CASSYSPDRVVWGNQPQHF. DNA of the CDR3: TGTGCCAGCAGTTACTCCCCGGACAGGGTGGTTTGGGGCAATCAGCCCCAGCATTTT.

V and J are TRBV11-2 and TRBJ2-7, with 11 bases matching TRBD2. The CDR3 spans 14 residues. J was trimmed by 6 bases and V by 5 bases; bases with no gene match: 6. Germline assignment: CDR1 SGHAT and CDR2 FQNNGV. CDR3 nucleotide sequence: TGTGCCAGCAGCCCTAGCGGGAGGAGGCCCGAGCAGTACTTC. This encodes CASSPSGRRPEQYF.

The V call is TRBV5-6, the J call TRBJ1-1, with D perhaps matching TRBD1 (6 bases). Trimming took off 0 bases at V and 10 bases at J, with 19 bases between the two ends. The CDR3 extends over 15 amino acids. The germline V gene has CDR1 SGHDT and CDR2 YYEEEE. The CDR3 is CASSLESSGALGAFF. The CDR3 DNA reads as TGTGCCAGCAGCTTGGAATCATCGGGGGCCTTGGGAGCTTTCTTT.

CDR3 protein: CASSATGLNTEAFF. The DNA for the CDR3 is TGTGCCAGCAGCGCGACAGGGCTGAACACTGAAGCTTTCTTT. The V and J genes are TRBV9 and TRBJ1-1; 7 bases are shared with TRBD1. This CDR3 is 14 amino acids long. Germline V gene sequence: CDR1 SGDLS, CDR2 YYNGEE. Trimming took 3 bases from V and 0 from J; bases not matched to a gene: 2.

V and J are TRBV9 and TRBJ2-2; D is undetermined. Between the trimmed V and J ends, which lost 6 bases and 1 base, there was a span of 13 bases. The CDR3 has 15 residues. Per germline, CDR1 SGDLS and CDR2 YYNGEE. CDR3 amino acids: CASTPEQRNTGELFF. CDR3 sequence (DNA): TGTGCCAGCACCCCAGAACAGCGGAACACCGGGGAGCTGTTTTTT.

A remark on this clone: The junction and the germline gene differ at one end; a read error may be behind it. This sequence joins TRBV7-3 and TRBJ2-1; D gene ambiguous. The CDR3 contains 14 residues. Germline V gene data show CDR1 as SGHTA and CDR2 as FQGTGA. CDR3 nucleotides: TGTGCCAGTAGCTTGGTCATCGGCGGCCGTGAGCAGTTCTTC. The encoded protein is CASSLVIGGREQFF.

CDR3 region: CASSEYGGDYEQYF. The CDR3 region has the DNA TGTGCCAGCAGTGAATATGGGGGGGACTACGAGCAGTACTTC. The genes are TRBV6-1 and TRBJ2-7; 7 bases agree with TRBD2. J gave up 3 bases and V 2 bases, and 4 bases lay outside the gene matches. The germline V gene has CDR1 MNHNS and CDR2 SASEGT. The CDR3 runs 14 residues.

The V gene is TRBV5-8, the J gene TRBJ2-7, with a possible D match to TRBD2 (5 bases). Trimming removed 3 bases from V and 1 base from J, with 14 bases in between. The CDR3 totals 15 residues. Germline lookup yields CDR1 SGHTS and CDR2 YDEGEE. Written as DNA, the CDR3 is TGTGCCAGCAGCTCACGGACTTCCAGTTCCTACGAGCAGTACTTC. Protein sequence: CASSSRTSSSYEQYF.

The CDR3 bases are TGTGCCAGCAGCAGTGGGGGGAACGAGCAGTACTTC. Amino acid sequence: CASSSGGNEQYF. This chain connects TRBV9 to TRBJ2-7; perhaps TRBD2 as D (6 bases). The germline V gene has CDR1 SGDLS and CDR2 YYNGEE. CDR3 length equals 12 residues. V lost 4 bases, J lost 5 bases, and 10 bases lay in between.

With respect to this clone: In the same sample, other DNA sequences code for this CDR3. The rearrangement links TRBV7-9 to TRBJ1-2, with D perhaps matching TRBD1 (5 bases). This CDR3 is 14 amino acids long. From germline, CDR1 is SEHNR and CDR2 FQNEAQ (reference sequence). V was trimmed by 3 bases and J by 0 bases, leaving 8 bases between them. CDR3 sequence (DNA): TGTGCCAGCAGCTTGGGGGGTTCTAACTATGGCTACACCTTC. Residues: CASSLGGSNYGYTF.

This clone was seen once. The rearrangement joins TRBV27 to TRBJ2-3; 10 bases are shared with TRBD1. Germline V gene sequence: CDR1 MNHEY, CDR2 SMNVEV (reference sequence). The length of the CDR3 is 14 residues. V lost 5 bases to trimming and J lost 3 bases; unmatched junction nucleotides: 2. The CDR3 DNA is TGTGCCAGCAGTCCGGACAGGGGGACAGATACGCAGTATTTT. Amino acid sequence: CASSPDRGTDTQYF.

The rearrangement links TRBV10-2 to TRBJ1-5; 8 positions match TRBD1. The CDR3 runs 13 residues. The V and J ends lost 10 bases and 6 bases, in that order; junction bases with no gene match: 8. Germline V gene lookup returns CDR1 WSHSY and CDR2 SAAADI. CDR3 region: CATSTGVAQPQHF. CDR3 sequence (DNA): TGCGCCACCTCGACAGGGGTTGCTCAGCCCCAGCATTTT.

The chain carries TRBV10-1 and TRBJ2-3, with TRBD2 matching over 8 bases. V lost 6 bases and J lost 0; bases outside the gene matches: 14. Germline V gene data show CDR1 as WNHNN and CDR2 as SYGVQD (reference sequence). This CDR3 contains 18 residues. The CDR3, as DNA: TGCGCCAGCAGCCCCGGGGGGGCGGTAAGCCCTAGCACAGATACGCAGTATTTT. Translated: CASSPGGAVSPSTDTQYF.

The rearrangement links TRBV19 to TRBJ1-5; 7 nucleotides line up with TRBD1. The CDR3 spans 16 residues. After removal of 6 bases from V and 4 bases from J, the junction contained 12 bases not matched to a gene. Germline V gene lookup returns CDR1 LNHDA and CDR2 SQIVND (reference sequence). The CDR3 DNA sequence: TGTGCCAGTAGATGGGCAGGGGGAGCAGGGAATCAGCCCCAGCATTTT. Translating gives CASRWAGGAGNQPQHF.